Below are 21 T cell receptor beta chains sequenced from a single sample in a study of shared clonotypes between healthy human individuals. Sequencing was performed with immunoSEQ multiplex PCR; in TCRdb, only in-frame clones are kept and a portion is missing. The profile covers more than 900,000 clones, with about four fifths appearing a single time and roughly 0.57% taken by the ten largest. The sequencing input was memory CD4+ T cells from PBMCs. The subset here: CD45RA-negative fraction. The receptors shown here come from a man between 18 and 35 years old in good health. Some clones in this sample may be carry-over from other donors' samples.

The V call is TRBV5-5, the J call TRBJ1-5; 8 bases are a match to TRBD1. Germline V gene data show CDR1 as SGHKS and CDR2 as YYEKEE (reference sequence). The CDR3 is made up of 14 amino acids. With V trimmed by 2 bases and J by 4 bases, 2 bases remained unmatched. This CDR3 reads CASSFDRGNQPQHF. The CDR3 DNA follows: TGTGCCAGCAGCTTCGACAGGGGAAATCAGCCCCAGCATTTT.

This clone was observed a few times. Since a far larger clone is one base different, this is likely a read error. This same CDR3 is encoded by further DNA sequences in the sample. The chain recombines TRBV5-6 with TRBJ2-4; the D gene is possibly TRBD1 (6 bases). The CDR3 is 13 residues long. The germline V gene has CDR1 SGHDT and CDR2 YYEEEE. In DNA, the CDR3 is TGTGCCAGCAGCTCCCGGGACATAAACATTCAATACTTC. Translating gives CASSSRDINIQYF.

This rearrangement joins TRBV11-1 to TRBJ2-5; D is uncertain. CDR1 and CDR2 (germline): SGHAT, FQDESV (reference sequence). V shed 5 bases and J shed 8 bases, with 18 bases lying between them. This CDR3 has 14 amino acids. The chain's CDR3 is CASSPDNIRRTQYF. The CDR3 DNA follows: TGTGCCAGCAGCCCCGACAATATTAGGAGAACCCAGTACTTC. The entire variable domain, with the rest obtained from reference TRBV11-1 and TRBJ2-5, is as follows: EAEVAQSPRYKITEKSQAVAFWCDPISGHATLYWYRQILGQGPELLVQFQDESVVDDSQLPKDRFSAERLKGVDSTLKIQPAELGDSAMYLCASSPDNIRRTQYFGPGTRLLVL.

The rearrangement uses TRBV5-4 and TRBJ1-4; D may be TRBD1 (6 bases). The V end was cut by 0 bases, the J end by 10 bases, with 13 bases between. CDR1 SGHNT and CDR2 YYREEE come from the germline V gene (reference sequence). The CDR3 has 14 amino acids. Written as DNA, the CDR3 is TGTGCCAGCAGCTTGGACAGGGATAGGGGAAAACTGTTTTTT. Translation gives CASSLDRDRGKLFF.

With regard to this clone: Other DNA sequences of this sample code for an identical CDR3. The gene calls are TRBV2 and TRBJ2-3; 9 bases are a match to TRBD2. CDR1 is SNHLY and CDR2 is FYNNEI in the germline V gene. This CDR3 has 14 residues. With V trimmed by 4 bases and J by 1 base, 0 bases remained unmatched. The CDR3, as DNA: TGTGCCAGCAGTGGACTAGCGGGCACAGATACGCAGTATTTT. It encodes CASSGLAGTDTQYF.

This clone was counted only a few times. The chain employs TRBV4-3 and TRBJ2-2; 9 bases agree with TRBD2. Trimming at V came to 0 bases and at J to 1 base, leaving 0 bases not matched to a gene. The CDR3 sequence is 16 residues long. CDR1 is LGHNA and CDR2 is YSLEER in the germline V gene. The CDR3 sequence: CASSQETSGNTGELFF. In nucleotides, the CDR3 is TGCGCCAGCAGCCAAGAGACTAGCGGGAACACCGGGGAGCTGTTTTTT.

Of note for this clone: A far larger clone is off by one base, so a read error is likely. The sample contains more than one DNA sequence encoding this CDR3. V is TRBV7-2 and J is TRBJ2-7; 12 nucleotides line up with TRBD2. V lost 5 bases, J lost 3 bases, and 5 bases stayed unmatched. Germline lookup yields CDR1 SGHTA and CDR2 FQGNSA. The CDR3 runs to 15 residues. CDR3 residues: CASSPRLAGVYEQYF. CDR3 nucleotides: TGTGCCAGCAGCCCTCGACTAGCGGGAGTCTACGAGCAGTACTTC.

The sample holds one count of this clone. This CDR3 is also generated by other DNA sequences in the sample. The CDR3 spells CASSLGTSGNNEQFF. The CDR3, as DNA: TGTGCCAGCAGCTTAGGGACTAGCGGCAACAATGAGCAGTTCTTC. The V and J genes are TRBV7-8 and TRBJ2-1; 10 nucleotides line up with TRBD2. The ends lost 1 base at V and 5 bases at J; junction bases unmatched: 2. The CDR3 runs 15 residues. The V gene's germline CDR1 is SGHVS and CDR2 FQNEAQ.

The V and J genes are TRBV18 and TRBJ2-7, with 9 nucleotides matching TRBD1. There are 15 residues in the CDR3. Germline V gene data show CDR1 as KGHSH and CDR2 as LQKENI. The V gene end was trimmed by 0 bases and the J gene end by 5 bases; junction bases not matched to a gene: 5. CDR3 region: CASSPPDRGRNEQYF. In DNA, the CDR3 is TGTGCCAGCTCACCACCGGACAGGGGTAGGAACGAGCAGTACTTC.

The chain uses TRBV5-4 and TRBJ2-3, with 13 bases that match TRBD2. The germline V gene encodes CDR1 SGHNT and CDR2 YYREEE (reference sequence). The CDR3 contains 17 residues. Trimming cost V 0 bases and J 3 bases; bases outside gene matches: 4. In DNA form, the CDR3 reads TGTGCCAGCAGCTTGGGGGGACTAGCGGGGCAAACAGATACGCAGTATTTT. Amino acid sequence: CASSLGGLAGQTDTQYF.

The chain is built from TRBV7-2 and TRBJ2-2, with TRBD1 identical over 11 bases. J was trimmed by 8 bases and V by 4 bases; bases with no gene match: 3. The CDR3 covers 14 residues. CDR1 and CDR2 from the germline V gene are SGHTA and FQGNSA. The CDR3 region is CASSSGQGAGELFF. Here the CDR3 DNA reads TGTGCCAGCAGCTCCGGACAGGGGGCGGGGGAGCTGTTTTTT.

The chain uses TRBV5-4 and TRBJ2-5, with 9 bases identical to TRBD1. V dropped 3 bases and J dropped 7; count of bases not matched to a gene: 7. The CDR3 spans 14 residues. Germline CDR1 SGHNT, CDR2 YYREEE (reference sequence). In DNA, the CDR3 is TGTGCCAGCAGCTCAGACAGGGGGAAGGGGACCCAGTACTTC. It specifies CASSSDRGKGTQYF.

This chain links TRBV6-5 with TRBJ2-3; D is unclear. The CDR3 contains 14 residues. V was shortened by 6 bases and J by 2 bases, with 12 bases between the two germline ends. Germline V gives CDR1 MNHEY, CDR2 SVGAGI. This CDR3 reads CASRQGSHTDTQYF. The CDR3 DNA reads as TGTGCCAGCAGACAAGGGTCTCACACAGATACGCAGTATTTT.

The chain recombines TRBV6-6 with TRBJ2-7; D may be TRBD2 (5 bases). There are 13 residues in the CDR3. The ends were cut back, 5 bases at V and 3 bases at J, with 11 bases in the middle. Germline V gene sequence: CDR1 MNHNY, CDR2 SVGAGI (reference sequence). The CDR3 loop is CASSPPGSYEQYF. Written as DNA, the CDR3 is TGTGCCAGCAGTCCCCCGGGAAGCTACGAGCAGTACTTC.

The chain has TRBV28 and TRBJ2-7; D ambiguous. CDR1 is MDHEN and CDR2 is SYDVKM in the germline V gene. The ends were cut back, 3 bases at V and 6 bases at J, with 6 bases in the middle. CDR3 length equals 11 residues. DNA for the CDR3: TGTGCCAGCAGTTTTTTTGGCGAGCAGTACTTC. Translating it yields CASSFFGEQYF.

This clone has a single count. The sample contains more than one DNA sequence encoding this CDR3. The chain is built from TRBV19 and TRBJ1-5; tentative D call: TRBD1 (5 bases). Deletions cut 0 bases from V and 4 bases from J, with 7 bases between. Looked up from germline, CDR1 is LNHDA and CDR2 is SQIVND (reference sequence). The CDR3 runs to 14 residues. Written as DNA, the CDR3 is TGTGCCAGTAGTATAGACGGGGGAAATCAGCCCCAGCATTTT. This gives the protein CASSIDGGNQPQHF.

This chain connects TRBV5-4 to TRBJ2-7; D tentatively fits TRBD1 or TRBD2 (5 bases each). V dropped 4 bases and J dropped 0 bases, with 11 bases sitting between them. Germline CDR1 reads SGHNT; CDR2 reads YYREEE (reference sequence). There are 14 residues in the CDR3. CDR3 bases: TGTGCCAGCAGCACGGGACGGAGCTCCTACGAGCAGTACTTC. It codes for CASSTGRSSYEQYF.

The chain has TRBV5-1 and TRBJ1-2; 8 nucleotides line up with TRBD1. J lost 4 bases, V lost 0 bases, and 2 bases had no gene match. Germline V CDR1 and CDR2: SGHRS, YFSETQ. This CDR3 region has 14 residues. The CDR3 coding sequence is TGCGCCAGCAGCTTGGCAACAGGGGGCTATGGCTACACCTTC. Translating gives CASSLATGGYGYTF.

J is TRBJ2-1 and V is TRBV7-3; 7 bases agree with TRBD2. V trimming: 0 bases; J trimming: 0 bases; junction bases outside the gene matches: 2. This CDR3 region has 16 residues. Germline CDR1 reads SGHTA; CDR2 reads FQGTGA. This chain's CDR3 is CASSLTGGSSYNEQFF. For the CDR3, the DNA is TGTGCCAGCAGCTTAACCGGCGGGAGCTCCTACAATGAGCAGTTCTTC.

The rearrangement joins TRBV10-3 to TRBJ2-3; D may be TRBD1 (6 bases). V was trimmed by 4 bases and J by 6 bases, leaving 8 bases between them. The CDR3 is made up of 12 amino acids. CDR1 ENHRY and CDR2 SYGVKD come from the germline V gene. CDR3 bases: TGTGCCATCAGTGGCACAGGGGATACGCAGTATTTT. Residues: CAISGTGDTQYF.

The chain joins TRBV28 to TRBJ1-1, with TRBD1 as a possible D gene (6 bases). Germline-derived CDR1 and CDR2 are MDHEN and SYDVKM. Between the trimmed V and J ends, which lost 3 bases and 5 bases, there was a span of 10 bases. The CDR3 consists of 13 residues. Here the CDR3 reads CASSLGDRTEAFF. The CDR3, as DNA: TGTGCCAGCAGTTTGGGAGACAGGACTGAAGCTTTCTTT.